The source of this T cell receptor (beta chain) is a study of T-cell reconstitution after alpha-beta-depleted transplantation in children. Trimming pared 4 bases from V and 8 bases from J, leaving 8 bases between. The CDR3 length is 12 residues. Germline V CDR1 and CDR2: MGHRA, YSYEKL. About this clonotype itself: Antigen: not known.

Unique molecular identifiers were used in preparing the TCRbeta library. One entry per CDR3 protein, called by TCRdb with MiXCR from the PCR reads. The sample consists of about 90,000 distinct CDR3 sequences, about 16% of them appearing once. Study outcomes and limitations: Elevated TCRbeta diversity at day 60 was traced, in some patients, to surviving recipient T cells and thymic progenitors. Diversity and T-cell counts at one year after transplant derived mostly from new T cells.

The chain is built from TRBV4-1 and TRBJ2-2; D is unresolved. Here the sequenced sample was PBMCs, mostly from graft donor cells, taken 180 days after TCRalphabeta/CD19-depleted stem cell transplant. The sequence derives from a male patient aged 2 to 10 who had a stem cell transplant for acute lymphoblastic leukemia, so the T cells may come from the graft donor. The CDR3, as DNA: TGCGCCAGCAGCCCATCCTCGGGGGAGCTGTTTTTT. Its protein is CASSPSSGELFF.